The 9 T cell receptor beta chains listed next were all sequenced from one sample in a study of Ad26.COV2.S vaccination and SARS-CoV-2 variants. Treatment given: approximately 18 received Ad26.COV2.S at low or high dose, single or two shots; about five received placebo; per-sample allocation not given. Sampling was performed 63 days after the first vaccine or placebo injection. Only in-frame clones appear in the TCRdb table, and some are missing; sequencing was by immunoSEQ multiplex PCR. Seen here are around 380,000 clones, 75% to 90% observed once, and the top ten hold under 3.5%. The sequencing here drew on peripheral blood, taken in a trial of Ad26.COV2.S vaccine versus placebo. These receptors all stem from a person between 18 and 59 years old who received the Ad26.COV2.S COVID-19 vaccine or a placebo.

In regard to this clone: Germline and junction disagree at one end, which may indicate a read error. The chain recombines TRBV11-2 with TRBJ1-6; D might be TRBD1 (5 bases). The germline V gene encodes CDR1 SGHAT and CDR2 FQNNGV. The CDR3 has 14 amino acids. DNA of the CDR3: TGTGCCAGTAGCTTAATGACAGCAAATTCACCCCTCCACTTT. This codes for CASSLMTANSPLHF.

The DNA for the CDR3 is TGTGCCAGCAGCCAAGAAATGGATTTCTCTGGAAACACCATATATTTT. It is translated as CASSQEMDFSGNTIYF. The chain uses TRBV3-1 (or the pseudogene TRBV3-2) and TRBJ1-3; D gene unclear. This CDR3 has 16 residues. Trimming pared 0 bases from V and 0 bases from J, leaving 9 bases between. CDR1 is LGHDT and CDR2 is YNNKEL in the germline V gene (reference sequence).

This chain uses TRBV4-3 with TRBJ2-7, with TRBD1 matching over 7 bases. The CDR3 contains 15 residues. Germline V gene lookup returns CDR1 LGHNA and CDR2 YSLEER. V dropped 4 bases and J dropped 0; count of bases not matched to a gene: 6. Written as DNA, the CDR3 is TGCGCCAGCAGCCCCGAGGACAGGAGCTCCTACGAGCAGTACTTC. This encodes CASSPEDRSSYEQYF.

The chain joins TRBV7-9 to TRBJ1-2, with D tentatively TRBD1 (5 bases). The CDR3 consists of 15 residues. V lost 3 bases and J 4 bases, leaving 15 bases between the germline ends. The germline V gene has CDR1 SEHNR and CDR2 FQNEAQ (reference sequence). The CDR3 nucleotides read TGTGCCAGCAGCTTCCACGCCGGGACCCCCTATGGCTACACCTTC. This translates into CASSFHAGTPYGYTF. Looking up the rest from reference TRBV7-9 and TRBJ1-2 gives the full variable domain: DTGVSQNPRHKITKRGQNVTFRCDPISEHNRLYWYRQTLGQGPEFLTYFQNEAQLEKSRLLSDRFSAERPKGSFSTLEIQRTEQGDSAMYLCASSFHAGTPYGYTFGSGTRLTVV.

The chain employs TRBV6-5 and TRBJ1-1; possible D gene TRBD1, 5 bases. The CDR3 loop spans 13 amino acids. CDR1 is MNHEY and CDR2 is SVGAGI in the germline V gene. V lost 6 bases to trimming and J lost 1 base, with 9 bases between them. The CDR3 region is CASSGGGNTEAFF. CDR3 coding DNA: TGTGCCAGCAGCGGGGGGGGGAACACTGAAGCTTTCTTT.

The chain recombines TRBV19 with TRBJ2-5; D unclear. Trimming stripped 5 bases from V and 2 bases from J, with 9 bases between. CDR1 and CDR2 (germline): LNHDA, SQIVND (reference sequence). The CDR3 runs to 13 residues. The CDR3 loop reads CASSPGWQETQYF. The CDR3 bases are TGTGCCAGTAGTCCCGGGTGGCAAGAGACCCAGTACTTC.

This chain links TRBV28 with TRBJ2-5; D tentatively reads TRBD1 or TRBD2 (5 bases each). V was trimmed by 4 bases and J by 1 base, leaving 10 bases between them. Germline V CDR1 and CDR2: MDHEN, SYDVKM. CDR3 length equals 14 residues. This CDR3 is CASSSPGTQETQYF. CDR3 DNA sequence: TGTGCCAGCAGTTCGCCGGGGACCCAAGAGACCCAGTACTTC.

This chain joins TRBV12-5 and TRBJ1-2; TRBD1 might be the D (6 bases). V lost 9 bases, J lost 6 bases, and 17 bases lay in between. The CDR3 loop spans 13 amino acids. Germline V gives CDR1 LGHNT, CDR2 FRNRAP. CDR3 DNA: TGTGCTAGCAAACAGGGAGGTTACAATGGCTACACCTTC. This encodes CASKQGGYNGYTF.

The chain links TRBV3-1 (or the pseudogene TRBV3-2) to TRBJ2-7, with 10 positions matching TRBD1. There are 14 residues in the CDR3. The V segment lost 1 base and the J segment 9 bases; nucleotides outside the gene matches: 6. Germline assignment: CDR1 LGHDT and CDR2 YNNKEL (reference sequence). CDR3 sequence reads: CASSQVGQGIPQYF. CDR3 coding DNA: TGTGCCAGCAGCCAAGTGGGACAGGGGATACCGCAGTACTTC.